Shown below are 9 T cell receptor beta chains from a single sample sequenced in a study of blood T cell repertoires in COVID-19. Clones were read by immunoSEQ multiplex PCR, and TCRdb kept only the in-frame ones, dropping some. The sample carries roughly 200,000 clones, about 85% recorded once. Sequences were obtained from PBMCs or T cells enriched from blood (not recorded which). The receptor source for this set is a man in his forties who had recovered from COVID-19.

The chain has TRBV25-1 and TRBJ1-5; D is undetermined. Per germline, CDR1 MGHDK and CDR2 SYGVNS. The CDR3 is 13 residues long. Trimming shortened V by 6 bases and J by 5 bases, and 11 bases separated the two germline ends. The CDR3 DNA reads TGTGCCAGCAGCCCTGATGGAGATCAGCCCCAGCATTTT. It yields the protein CASSPDGDQPQHF.

This chain uses TRBV4-1 with TRBJ2-5, with 9 bases lining up with TRBD2. Germline CDR1 reads MGHRA; CDR2 reads YSYEKL. The V segment lost 0 bases and the J segment 1 base; nucleotides outside the gene matches: 6. The CDR3 spans 17 residues. The DNA of the CDR3 is TGCGCCAGCAGCCAAGATCGCACTAGCGGGTCCCAAGAGACCCAGTACTTC. Translating it yields CASSQDRTSGSQETQYF.

CDR3 bases: TGTGCCAGCAACGATCAGGGGGCACCTAATGAAAAACTGTTTTTT. Protein product: CASNDQGAPNEKLFF. The chain uses TRBV5-4 and TRBJ1-4, with 8 bases matching TRBD1. CDR1 and CDR2 (germline): SGHNT, YYREEE (reference sequence). The CDR3 is 15 residues long. J lost 3 bases, V lost 6 bases, and 7 bases had no gene match.

This clone was seen more than once but under ten times. The chain recombines TRBV5-1 with TRBJ2-7, with TRBD1 matching over 8 bases. The ends lost 4 bases at V and 0 bases at J; junction bases unmatched: 6. Germline values: CDR1 SGHRS, CDR2 YFSETQ. The CDR3 loop spans 15 amino acids. The CDR3 loop is CASSIGTGGSYEQYF. CDR3 nucleotides: TGCGCCAGCAGCATCGGGACAGGCGGCTCCTACGAGCAGTACTTC. The full variable domain, rest sourced from reference TRBV5-1 and TRBJ2-7, is KAGVTQTPRYLIKTRGQQVTLSCSPISGHRSVSWYQQTPGQGLQFLFEYFSETQRNKGNFPGRFSGRQFSNSRSEMNVSTLELGDSALYLCASSIGTGGSYEQYFGPGTRLTVT.

The rearrangement joins TRBV19 to TRBJ1-3; a possible D gene is TRBD1 (5 bases). V was pared by 3 bases and J by 0 bases, with 18 bases between. CDR1 LNHDA and CDR2 SQIVND come from the germline V gene (reference sequence). This CDR3 has 18 amino acids. The chain's CDR3 is CASSILHGDSSSGNTIYF. The CDR3 nucleotides are TGTGCCAGTAGTATCCTCCACGGCGACAGTTCCTCTGGAAACACCATATATTTT.

This clone was observed a single time. The CDR3 protein is CASSIVGANGELFF. The CDR3 DNA is TGTGCCAGTAGTATAGTTGGGGCGAACGGGGAGCTGTTTTTT. The chain is built from TRBV19 and TRBJ2-2; D may be TRBD1 (5 bases). Germline V gene data show CDR1 as LNHDA and CDR2 as SQIVND (reference sequence). This CDR3 region has 14 residues. The V gene lost 1 base and the J gene lost 7 bases, with 10 bases spanning the gap.

J is TRBJ2-1 and V is TRBV2, with a possible D match to TRBD1 (5 bases). Looked up from germline, CDR1 is SNHLY and CDR2 is FYNNEI. V lost 6 bases and J 0 bases, leaving 18 bases between the germline ends. The CDR3 covers 17 residues. Here the CDR3 DNA reads TGTGCCAGCAGCCCCCTAGGGTGGGGCAGCTCCTACAATGAGCAGTTCTTC. It specifies CASSPLGWGSSYNEQFF.

The CDR3 bases are TGTGCCAGCAGCTTAGTCACAGGGACCGAGCAGTACTTC. This translates into CASSLVTGTEQYF. The V call is TRBV11-1, the J call TRBJ2-7; perhaps TRBD1 as D (6 bases). Germline assignment: CDR1 SGHAT and CDR2 FQDESV (reference sequence). V lost 1 base to trimming and J lost 6 bases, with 10 bases between them. The CDR3 runs 13 residues.

V usage is TRBV3-1 (or the pseudogene TRBV3-2) and J usage is TRBJ1-2; no definite D call. The V gene's germline CDR1 is LGHDT and CDR2 YNNKEL (reference sequence). V lost 4 bases and J lost 2, with 20 bases in between. The CDR3 loop spans 17 amino acids. The CDR3 region has the DNA TGTGCCAGCAGCCCGACGTTCACATACGGAGCAAACTATGGCTACACCTTC. This gives the protein CASSPTFTYGANYGYTF.